This T cell receptor (beta chain) was found in a study of OX40 agonist ivuxolimab in advanced cancers. Profiling relied on immunoSEQ multiplex PCR, and the TCRdb table lists in-frame clones only, not all of them. The table has about 55,000 clones, around 85% seen once. Germline CDR1 reads SEHNR; CDR2 reads FQNEAQ (reference sequence). Unmatched junction bases numbered 0, after V lost 4 bases and J lost 4 bases. The CDR3 runs to 15 residues. V usage is TRBV7-9 and J usage is TRBJ2-3; 15 bases match TRBD2. This receptor was taken from an adult with an advanced solid tumor such as melanoma, head and neck, liver or kidney cancer. Source: CD4+ or CD8+ T cells sorted from blood, taken in a trial of the OX40 agonist ivuxolimab. CDR3 in DNA: TGTGCCAGCAGCTGGACTAGCGGGAGGGCAGATACGCAGTATTTT. Amino acid sequence: CASSWTSGRADTQYF. Looking up the rest from reference TRBV7-9 and TRBJ2-3 gives the full variable domain: DTGVSQNPRHKITKRGQNVTFRCDPISEHNRLYWYRQTLGQGPEFLTYFQNEAQLEKSRLLSDRFSAERPKGSFSTLEIQRTEQGDSAMYLCASSWTSGRADTQYFGPGTRLTVL.